This TCR beta chain stems from a study of blood T cell repertoires in COVID-19. Study information: The cDNA or gDNA used as material had been derived from T cells, B-cell-depleted T cells, or PBMCs.

CDR3 length: 14 residues. Germline loops: CDR1 MNHEY, CDR2 SVGEGT. J lost 5 bases, V lost 5 bases, and 6 bases had no gene match. This study enrolled people aged roughly 18 to 89 from 20 to 25 US geographic areas. In this sample, this clone turned up a few times. Original methodology: Reference gene primer amplification yielded estimated nucleated cell counts. Method: immunoSEQ multiplex PCR; TCRdb's copy keeps in-frame clones and lacks some. The V and J calls and clone size were taken over from that table, and D and trimming were inferred from the DNA. The table shows approximately 200,000 clones, with around 82% occurring only once.

V usage is TRBV6-2 or TRBV6-3 and J usage is TRBJ2-7; 10 nucleotides line up with TRBD1. Sequenced sample: PBMCs or T cells enriched from blood (not recorded which). This sequence was found in a man aged 35 to 55 who had recovered from COVID-19. The CDR3 region is CASSHQTGGNEQYF. The CDR3, as DNA: TGTGCCAGCAGTCATCAGACAGGGGGCAACGAGCAGTACTTC.